The 3 T cell receptor beta chains reported below all come from one sample, sequenced in a study of beta chain features in type 1 diabetes. Notes on the study in general: Within each of all four CD4+ subsets, Type 1 diabetes patients had TCRB CDR3s that were moderately but significantly shorter.

No antigen is known for these receptors. Every bit of the isolated RNA underwent reverse transcription, so sequencing read expressed TCRB transcripts. Some clones are missing from TCRdb's copy, which holds only in-frame ones; the method was immunoSEQ multiplex PCR. The sample lists around 690,000 clones, over 10% occurring once. Sequencing was carried out using naive CD4+ T cells from blood. Receptors were obtained from a man younger than 40 with type 1 diabetes.

J is TRBJ2-5 and V is TRBV5-4, with a possible D match to TRBD2 (5 bases). The CDR3 length is 14 residues. Trimming took off 0 bases at V and 5 bases at J, with 11 bases between the two ends. Germline CDR1 and CDR2: SGHNT and YYREEE (reference sequence). The CDR3 DNA is TGTGCCAGCAGCTTGGGCGGGCCTCTGGAGACCCAGTACTTC. Amino acid sequence: CASSLGGPLETQYF. The full variable domain, with the rest looked up from reference TRBV5-4 and TRBJ2-5, is ETGVTQSPTHLIKTRGQQVTLRCSSQSGHNTVSWYQQALGQGPQFIFQYYREEENGRGNFPPRFSGLQFPNYSSELNVNALELDDSALYLCASSLGGPLETQYFGPGTRLLVL.

The chain combines TRBV6-1 with TRBJ1-2; possibly TRBD1 for D (6 bases). The CDR3 totals 13 residues. The germline CDR1 and CDR2 sequences are MNHNS and SASEGT. V was cut by 5 bases and J by 4 bases, with 11 bases left in between. CDR3 protein: CASSSRGTYGYTF. The CDR3, as DNA: TGTGCCAGCAGTTCCAGGGGAACCTATGGCTACACCTTC.

This clone was seen a few times. J is TRBJ2-1 and V is TRBV27; perhaps TRBD2 as D (6 bases). This CDR3 has 15 residues. Trimming cost V 0 bases and J 3 bases, with 9 bases left between them. The germline V gene encodes CDR1 MNHEY and CDR2 SMNVEV (reference sequence). CDR3 sequence reads: CASSLSAGGYNEQFF. The CDR3 nucleotides are TGTGCCAGCAGTTTATCCGCCGGGGGCTACAATGAGCAGTTCTTC.